The 24 T cell receptor beta chains below were found in one sample sequenced in a study of technical replicates of blood from several donors. Libraries were prepared by immunoSEQ multiplex PCR; TCRdb keeps only in-frame clonotypes and omits some of them. This table holds some 67,000 clones, roughly 98% found once. Sequencing was done on a sample of T cells isolated from PBMCs. The origin of the receptors is a human donor in good health.

The CDR3 nucleotides are TGTGCCAGCAGTGAAACGAGGGGGTACGAGCAGTACTTC. Its protein product is CASSETRGYEQYF. The chain is built from TRBV6-1 and TRBJ2-7; tentatively, D is TRBD1 (6 bases). This CDR3 is 13 amino acids long. Germline V gene sequence: CDR1 MNHNS, CDR2 SASEGT. The V gene lost 2 bases and the J gene lost 4 bases, with 9 bases spanning the gap.

The genes are TRBV30 and TRBJ1-2; D uncertain. Trimming removed 0 bases from V and 6 bases from J, with 17 bases in between. The CDR3 spans 15 residues. Germline CDR1 is GTSNPN and CDR2 is SVGIG (reference sequence). This CDR3 is CAWSVQFIPPDGYTF. The CDR3 DNA sequence: TGTGCCTGGAGTGTACAGTTCATACCACCGGATGGCTACACCTTC.

V is TRBV28 and J is TRBJ2-7; 7 nucleotides line up with TRBD1. Per the germline V gene, CDR1 is MDHEN and CDR2 is SYDVKM. Trimming took 1 base from V and 5 from J; bases not matched to a gene: 5. The CDR3 consists of 14 residues. The CDR3 DNA reads TGTGCCAGCAGTTTATCGGGACAGTTAAACGAGCAGTACTTC. This encodes CASSLSGQLNEQYF.

The chain recombines TRBV2 with TRBJ2-2, with TRBD1 as a possible D gene (6 bases). The CDR3 covers 12 residues. Germline V gene data show CDR1 as SNHLY and CDR2 as FYNNEI. V was shortened by 11 bases and J by 5 bases, with 12 bases between the two germline ends. Here the CDR3 reads CAEYRDTGELFF. The CDR3 region has the DNA TGTGCCGAATACAGGGATACCGGGGAGCTGTTTTTT. Full variable domain (remainder filled in from reference TRBV2 and TRBJ2-2): EPEVTQTPSHQVTQMGQEVILRCVPISNHLYFYWYRQILGQKVEFLVSFYNNEISEKSEIFDDQFSVERPDGSNFTLKIRSTKLEDSAMYFCAEYRDTGELFFGEGSRLTVL.

The chain combines TRBV4-1 with TRBJ2-5, with 7 bases fitting TRBD1. Unmatched junction bases numbered 8, after V lost 2 bases and J lost 5 bases. Germline loops: CDR1 MGHRA, CDR2 YSYEKL. This CDR3 is built from 15 residues. The CDR3 nucleotides read TGCGCCAGCAGCCAAATTATGGACAGGCAGGAGACCCAGTACTTC. Protein sequence: CASSQIMDRQETQYF.

This rearrangement joins TRBV11-1 to TRBJ1-1, with no clear D. Germline CDR1 SGHAT, CDR2 FQDESV (reference sequence). The CDR3 extends over 12 amino acids. V was pared by 8 bases and J by 4 bases, with 11 bases between. CDR3 amino acids: CASAFEGTEAFF. The CDR3, as DNA: TGTGCCAGCGCGTTTGAGGGCACTGAAGCTTTCTTT.

Only one count was recorded for this clone. CDR3 region: CASTSGSTPGEQFF. CDR3 DNA: TGCGCCAGTACCTCCGGATCGACGCCGGGGGAGCAGTTCTTC. The V call is TRBV5-1, the J call TRBJ2-1; D is perhaps TRBD2 (5 bases). This CDR3 contains 14 residues. CDR1 and CDR2 from the germline V gene are SGHRS and YFSETQ. The V end lost 8 bases, the J end lost 10 bases, and 22 bases lay between the germline ends.

The rearrangement links TRBV4-1 to TRBJ1-4; 7 bases line up with TRBD1. CDR3 length: 15 amino acids. Germline V CDR1 and CDR2: MGHRA, YSYEKL. The J segment lost 7 bases and the V segment lost 4 bases, leaving 9 bases of the junction unmatched. CDR3 region: CASSPTDRVGEKLFF. CDR3 nucleotides: TGCGCCAGCAGCCCTACCGACAGGGTAGGTGAAAAACTGTTTTTT.

The rearrangement links TRBV7-6 to TRBJ1-6; D is ambiguous. Germline assignment: CDR1 SGHVS and CDR2 FNYEAQ. V shed 0 bases and J shed 8 bases, with 8 bases lying between them. The CDR3 length is 14 residues. In DNA, the CDR3 is TGTGCCAGCAGCTTAGCGCCTACCGATTCACCCCTCCACTTT. Translation gives CASSLAPTDSPLHF.

V gene TRBV10-1 combines with J gene TRBJ1-1, with TRBD1 matching over 9 bases. This CDR3 region has 15 residues. Germline CDR1 WNHNN, CDR2 SYGVQD (reference sequence). Unmatched junction bases numbered 5, after V lost 0 bases and J lost 6 bases. This CDR3 reads CASSESWGTGSEAFF. CDR3 nucleotides: TGCGCCAGCAGTGAGTCGTGGGGGACAGGGTCTGAAGCTTTCTTT.

The gene calls are TRBV6-1 and TRBJ2-5; D remains ambiguous. Germline V lookup: CDR1 MNHNS, CDR2 SASEGT. With 5 bases removed from V and 2 bases from J, the gap between germline ends came to 6 bases. This CDR3 is built from 12 residues. CDR3 region: CASSPSQETQYF. For the CDR3, the DNA is TGTGCCAGCAGTCCCTCTCAAGAGACCCAGTACTTC.

This chain uses TRBV11-3 with TRBJ2-2; the D gene is possibly TRBD1 (6 bases). V was cut by 1 base and J by 4 bases, with 13 bases left in between. Germline lookup yields CDR1 SGHNT and CDR2 YENEEA. The CDR3 is 16 residues long. The CDR3 DNA is TGTGCCAGCAGCTTAGGGTTGGGGGCAAGCACCGGGGAGCTGTTTTTT. Amino acid sequence: CASSLGLGASTGELFF.

The chain employs TRBV4-1 and TRBJ2-7, with TRBD1 matching over 8 bases. CDR1 is MGHRA, CDR2 YSYEKL, per germline. Trimming took 8 bases from V and 4 from J; bases not matched to a gene: 4. This CDR3 spans 12 amino acids. In nucleotides, the CDR3 is TGCGCCAGCTCCGGGACAGGTTACGAGCAGTACTTC. This sequence encodes CASSGTGYEQYF.

The J gene is TRBJ1-1, the V gene TRBV6-5; D gene unclear. Germline V gene lookup returns CDR1 MNHEY and CDR2 SVGAGI. The CDR3 covers 12 residues. Between the trimmed V and J ends, which lost 0 bases and 11 bases, there was a span of 10 bases. The CDR3 protein is CASSYSGATAFF. CDR3 coding DNA: TGTGCCAGCAGTTACTCTGGAGCGACGGCTTTCTTT.

DNA of the CDR3: TGTGCCAGCAGCTCACATGGGGGCCGTGGCACCGGGGAGCTGTTTTTT. Amino acid sequence: CASSSHGGRGTGELFF. The V gene is TRBV13, the J gene TRBJ2-2; tentative D call: TRBD1 (6 bases). V lost 4 bases to trimming and J lost 4 bases, with 16 bases between them. The CDR3 loop spans 16 amino acids. The germline V gene encodes CDR1 PRHDT and CDR2 FYEKMQ (reference sequence).

Only one count was recorded for this clone. The rearrangement links TRBV10-1 to TRBJ2-1; TRBD2 aligns across 9 bases. Germline V gene lookup returns CDR1 WNHNN and CDR2 SYGVQD (reference sequence). The ends lost 0 bases at V and 9 bases at J; junction bases unmatched: 9. There are 16 residues in the CDR3. The DNA for the CDR3 is TGCGCCAGCAGTGAGTCTTGGCTAGCGGGAACTGGTGAGCAGTTCTTC. It encodes CASSESWLAGTGEQFF.

The rearrangement joins TRBV18 to TRBJ1-1; tentative D call: TRBD1 (5 bases). Germline CDR1 KGHSH, CDR2 LQKENI. The V end lost 2 bases, the J end lost 10 bases, and 11 bases lay between the germline ends. This CDR3 is built from 12 residues. CDR3 bases: TGTGCCAGCTCACCAGTCGGCAGGGCAGCTTTCTTT. The encoded protein is CASSPVGRAAFF.

The chain couples TRBV11-2 to TRBJ2-2; D may be TRBD1 (5 bases). V dropped 5 bases and J dropped 2 bases, with 18 bases sitting between them. This CDR3 has 17 amino acids. Germline V gene lookup returns CDR1 SGHAT and CDR2 FQNNGV. CDR3 in amino acids: CASSPSSDRPNTGELFF. The CDR3 nucleotides are TGTGCCAGCAGCCCCTCCTCCGACAGACCAAACACCGGGGAGCTGTTTTTT.

The gene calls are TRBV10-3 and TRBJ2-7; 8 bases are shared with TRBD2. The trim removed 8 bases at V and 3 bases at J, leaving 3 bases unmatched. The CDR3 consists of 12 residues. CDR1 and CDR2 from the germline V gene are ENHRY and SYGVKD. CDR3 in DNA: TGTGCCATCGGAGCGGGAGACTACGAGCAGTACTTC. Translation: CAIGAGDYEQYF.

CDR3 DNA sequence: TGTGCCTCCTTCTCTGCGGCGCCGAACACTGAAGCTTTCTTT. This sequence encodes CASFSAAPNTEAFF. This chain links TRBV6-5 with TRBJ1-1; D gene ambiguous. Germline V gene lookup returns CDR1 MNHEY and CDR2 SVGAGI. Deletions cut 11 bases from V and 1 base from J, with 17 bases between. The CDR3 is 14 amino acids.

The CDR3 sequence: CAWSDGRGNEKLFF. The CDR3, as DNA: TGTGCCTGGAGTGATGGCAGGGGGAATGAAAAACTGTTTTTT. This chain connects TRBV30 to TRBJ1-4, with TRBD1 identical over 7 bases. This CDR3 is 14 amino acids long. The germline V gene encodes CDR1 GTSNPN and CDR2 SVGIG (reference sequence). V trimming: 1 base; J trimming: 5 bases; junction bases outside the gene matches: 4.

The chain combines TRBV4-1 with TRBJ1-6; D is ambiguous. Germline V gene data show CDR1 as MGHRA and CDR2 as YSYEKL. Trimming removed 0 bases at V and 7 bases at J, with 13 bases between. The CDR3 extends over 16 amino acids. The CDR3 spells CASSQEGMGHNSPLHF. Here the CDR3 DNA reads TGCGCCAGCAGCCAAGAAGGAATGGGCCACAATTCACCCCTCCACTTT.

This chain links TRBV5-8 with TRBJ2-7, with TRBD1 matching over 9 bases. CDR3 length: 14 amino acids. CDR1 is SGHTS and CDR2 is YDEGEE in the germline V gene. Trimming at V came to 3 bases and at J to 2 bases, leaving 3 bases not matched to a gene. CDR3 residues: CASSYGTGTYEQYF. CDR3 in DNA: TGTGCCAGCAGCTATGGGACAGGGACCTACGAGCAGTACTTC.

V usage is TRBV5-1 and J usage is TRBJ2-7, with 8 bases fitting TRBD2. V lost 0 bases, J lost 10 bases, and 6 bases stayed unmatched. Per the germline V gene, CDR1 is SGHRS and CDR2 is YFSETQ. The CDR3 has 13 amino acids. CDR3 nucleotides: TGCGCCAGCAGCTTGGGGGGTAGCGGGGACCAGTACTTC. This sequence encodes CASSLGGSGDQYF.